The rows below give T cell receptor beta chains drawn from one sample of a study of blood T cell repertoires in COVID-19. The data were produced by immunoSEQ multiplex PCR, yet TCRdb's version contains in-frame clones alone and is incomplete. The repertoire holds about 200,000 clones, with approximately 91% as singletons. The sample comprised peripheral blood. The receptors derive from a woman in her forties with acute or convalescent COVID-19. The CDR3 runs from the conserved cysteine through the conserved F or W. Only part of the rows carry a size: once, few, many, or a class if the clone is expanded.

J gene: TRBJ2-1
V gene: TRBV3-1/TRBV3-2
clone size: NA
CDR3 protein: CASSPTGGGQQFF

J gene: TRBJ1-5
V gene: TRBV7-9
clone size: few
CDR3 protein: CASSFSQGEGNQPQHF

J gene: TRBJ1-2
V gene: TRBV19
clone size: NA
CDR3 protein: CASSPGTGLGGYTF

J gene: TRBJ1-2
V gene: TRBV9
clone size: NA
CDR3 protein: CASSAAGGYGYTF

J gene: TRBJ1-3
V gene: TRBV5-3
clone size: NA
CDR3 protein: CARSPVLAGNTIYF

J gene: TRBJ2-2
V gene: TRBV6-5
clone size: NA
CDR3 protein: CASSYQGGGARELFF

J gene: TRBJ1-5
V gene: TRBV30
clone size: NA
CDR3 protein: CAWSVRRTGGLSSNQPQHF

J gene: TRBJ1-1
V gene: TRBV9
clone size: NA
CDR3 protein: CASAKTGAIEAFF

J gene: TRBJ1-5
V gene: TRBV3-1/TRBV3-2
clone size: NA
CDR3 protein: CASSPAAGTNQPQHF

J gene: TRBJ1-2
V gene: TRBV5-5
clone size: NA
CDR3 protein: CASSFSRGYGYTF

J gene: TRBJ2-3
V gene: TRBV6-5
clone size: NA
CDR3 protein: CASTGQGADTDTQYF

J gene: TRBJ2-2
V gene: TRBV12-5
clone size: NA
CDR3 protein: CASGSGSSRTGELFF

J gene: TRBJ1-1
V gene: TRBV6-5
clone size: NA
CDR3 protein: CASSYSTGVAEAFF

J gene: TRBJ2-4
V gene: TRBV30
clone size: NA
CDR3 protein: CAWSVEENIQYF

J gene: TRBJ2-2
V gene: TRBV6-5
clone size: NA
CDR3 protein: CARGSGPGELFF

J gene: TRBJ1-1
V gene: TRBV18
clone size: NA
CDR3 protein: CASSMTDLTEAFF

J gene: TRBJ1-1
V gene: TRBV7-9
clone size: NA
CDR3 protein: CASSLRQSKGHLNTEAFF

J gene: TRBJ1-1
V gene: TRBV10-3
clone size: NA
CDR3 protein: CASQSGVGVDTEAFF